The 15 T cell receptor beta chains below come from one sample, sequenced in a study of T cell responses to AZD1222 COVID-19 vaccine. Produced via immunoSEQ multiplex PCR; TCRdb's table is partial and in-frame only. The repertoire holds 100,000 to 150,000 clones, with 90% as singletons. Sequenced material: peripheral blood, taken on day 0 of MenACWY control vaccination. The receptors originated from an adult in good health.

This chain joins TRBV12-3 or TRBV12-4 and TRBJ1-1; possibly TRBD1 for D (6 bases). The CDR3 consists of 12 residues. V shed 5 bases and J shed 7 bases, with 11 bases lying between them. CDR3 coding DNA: TGTGCCAGCAGTGCTTACAGGGTTGAAGCTTTCTTT. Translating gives CASSAYRVEAFF.

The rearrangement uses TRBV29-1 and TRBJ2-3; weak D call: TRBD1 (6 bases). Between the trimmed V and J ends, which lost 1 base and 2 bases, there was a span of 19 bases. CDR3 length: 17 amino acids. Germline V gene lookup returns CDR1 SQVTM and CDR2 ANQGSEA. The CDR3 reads CSVEGTGPSLPTDTQYF. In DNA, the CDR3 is TGCAGCGTTGAAGGAACAGGGCCCTCTCTCCCCACAGATACGCAGTATTTT.

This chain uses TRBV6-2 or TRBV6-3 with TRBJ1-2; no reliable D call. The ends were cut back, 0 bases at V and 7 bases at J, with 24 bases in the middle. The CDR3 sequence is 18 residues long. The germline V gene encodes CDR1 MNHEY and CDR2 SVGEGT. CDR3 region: CASSYSRLAGPTRIGYTF. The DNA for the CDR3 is TGTGCCAGCAGTTACTCGCGACTTGCCGGGCCCACACGCATTGGCTACACCTTC.

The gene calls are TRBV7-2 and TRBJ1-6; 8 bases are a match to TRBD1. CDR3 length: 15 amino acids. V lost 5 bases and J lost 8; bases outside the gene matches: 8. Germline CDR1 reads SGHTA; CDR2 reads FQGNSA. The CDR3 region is CASSPRTGPHSPLHF. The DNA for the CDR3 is TGTGCCAGCAGCCCCCGGACAGGGCCTCATTCACCCCTCCACTTT.

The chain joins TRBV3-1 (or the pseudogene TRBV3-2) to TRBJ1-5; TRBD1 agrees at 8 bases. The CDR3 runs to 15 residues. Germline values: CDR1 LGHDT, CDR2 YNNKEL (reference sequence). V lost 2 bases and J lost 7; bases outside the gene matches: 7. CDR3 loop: CASSQQGAMNQPQHF. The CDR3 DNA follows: TGTGCCAGCAGCCAACAGGGGGCAATGAACCAGCCCCAGCATTTT.

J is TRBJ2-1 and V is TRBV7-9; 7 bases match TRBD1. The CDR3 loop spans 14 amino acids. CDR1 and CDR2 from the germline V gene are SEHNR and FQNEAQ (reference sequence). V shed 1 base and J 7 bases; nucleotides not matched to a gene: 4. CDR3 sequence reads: CASSLVGRGNEQFF. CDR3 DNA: TGTGCCAGCAGCTTAGTGGGCAGGGGGAATGAGCAGTTCTTC.

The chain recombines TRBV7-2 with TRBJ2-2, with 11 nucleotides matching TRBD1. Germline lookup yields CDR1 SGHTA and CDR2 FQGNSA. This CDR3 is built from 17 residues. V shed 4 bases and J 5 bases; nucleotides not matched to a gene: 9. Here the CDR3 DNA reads TGTGCCAGCAGCTCCCAAGCAAGGGACAGGGGGACCGGGGAGCTGTTTTTT. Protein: CASSSQARDRGTGELFF.

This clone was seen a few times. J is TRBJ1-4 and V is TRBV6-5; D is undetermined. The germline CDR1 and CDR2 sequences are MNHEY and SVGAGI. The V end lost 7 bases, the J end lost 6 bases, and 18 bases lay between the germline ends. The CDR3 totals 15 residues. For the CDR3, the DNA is TGTGCCAGCACTCTTACGTCGGGGATTGATGAAAAACTGTTTTTT. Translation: CASTLTSGIDEKLFF.

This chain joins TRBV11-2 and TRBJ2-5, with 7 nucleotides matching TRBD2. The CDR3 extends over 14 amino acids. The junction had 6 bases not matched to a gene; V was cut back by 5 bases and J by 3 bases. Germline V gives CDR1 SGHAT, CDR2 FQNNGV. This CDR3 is CASSPWGGEETQYF. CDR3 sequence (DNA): TGTGCCAGCAGCCCTTGGGGGGGGGAAGAGACCCAGTACTTC.

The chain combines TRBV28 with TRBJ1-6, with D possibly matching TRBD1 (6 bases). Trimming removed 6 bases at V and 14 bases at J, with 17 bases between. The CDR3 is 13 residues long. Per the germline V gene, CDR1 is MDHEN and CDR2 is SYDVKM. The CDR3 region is CASRPTYSGALHF. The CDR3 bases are TGTGCCAGCAGGCCGACGTACTCAGGGGCCCTCCACTTT.

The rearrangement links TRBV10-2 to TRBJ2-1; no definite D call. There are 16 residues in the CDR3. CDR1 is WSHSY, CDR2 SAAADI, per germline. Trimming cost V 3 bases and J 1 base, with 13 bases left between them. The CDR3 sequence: CASSDPDGSSYNEQFF. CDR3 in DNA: TGCGCCAGCAGTGACCCGGACGGAAGTTCCTACAATGAGCAGTTCTTC.

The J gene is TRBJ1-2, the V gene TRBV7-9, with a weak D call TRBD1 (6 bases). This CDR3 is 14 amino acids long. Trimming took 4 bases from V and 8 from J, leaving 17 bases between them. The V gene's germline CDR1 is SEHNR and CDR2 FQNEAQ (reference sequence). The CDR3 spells CASSWAGTSGGYTF. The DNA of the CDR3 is TGTGCCAGCAGCTGGGCCGGGACAAGTGGCGGCTACACCTTC.

In nucleotides, the CDR3 is TGTGCCAGCAGTCCGGGGACCGTAGCCAAAAACATTCAGTACTTC. Encoded protein: CASSPGTVAKNIQYF. The chain uses TRBV7-9 and TRBJ2-4; D may be TRBD1 or TRBD2 (5 bases each). CDR1 is SEHNR and CDR2 is FQNEAQ in the germline V gene (reference sequence). V was shortened by 6 bases and J by 0 bases, with 12 bases between the two germline ends. The CDR3 covers 15 residues.

The CDR3 DNA is TGTGCCAGCAGTTCCGGACTAGCGGGACCCTACGAGCAGTACTTC. Its protein is CASSSGLAGPYEQYF. The V call is TRBV5-4, the J call TRBJ2-7; 12 positions agree with TRBD2. Germline V gives CDR1 SGHNT, CDR2 YYREEE (reference sequence). The J segment lost 2 bases and the V segment lost 5 bases, leaving 5 bases of the junction unmatched. CDR3 length equals 15 residues.

The CDR3 here is CASSQEVPTKPDEQFF. The CDR3 region has the DNA TGTGCCAGCAGCCAAGAGGTCCCGACGAAGCCCGATGAGCAGTTCTTC. This chain links TRBV3-1 (or the pseudogene TRBV3-2) with TRBJ2-1; the D is unclear. V was cut by 0 bases and J by 8 bases, with 17 bases left in between. The CDR3 runs to 16 residues. Germline CDR1 and CDR2: LGHDT and YNNKEL (reference sequence).